A single sample gave rise to the 32 T cell receptor beta chains below, sequenced in a study of blood T cell repertoires in COVID-19. Here immunoSEQ multiplex PCR was the method, and the copy in TCRdb shows in-frame clones only, minus some. The data show over 70,000 clones, roughly 84% seen once. The sample comprised peripheral blood. These receptors came from a man aged 25 to 40 with COVID-19, enrolled during active disease.

The J gene is TRBJ2-3, the V gene TRBV6-5; TRBD2 might be the D (6 bases). The germline V and J ends were trimmed by 4 bases and 0 bases, with 14 bases remaining between them. Germline CDR1 reads MNHEY; CDR2 reads SVGAGI. This CDR3 is built from 16 residues. The CDR3 DNA reads as TGTGCCAGCAGTTCGCTCCGGGCGGGGAGCACAGATACGCAGTATTTT. It translates to CASSSLRAGSTDTQYF.

Here the CDR3 DNA reads TGTGCCAGAATGAGGGGGGAAAAACTGTTTTTT. Residues: CARMRGEKLFF. The V gene is TRBV2, the J gene TRBJ1-4, with D possibly TRBD1 on 6 matching bases. V lost 9 bases to trimming and J lost 8 bases, with 10 bases between them. Germline V lookup: CDR1 SNHLY, CDR2 FYNNEI. The CDR3 is made up of 11 amino acids.

V usage is TRBV28 and J usage is TRBJ1-4; D uncertain. Per the germline V gene, CDR1 is MDHEN and CDR2 is SYDVKM. CDR3 length: 11 residues. Between the trimmed V and J ends, which lost 2 bases and 7 bases, there was a span of 2 bases. CDR3 protein: CASSLREKLFF. The CDR3 coding sequence is TGTGCCAGCAGTTTACGTGAAAAACTGTTTTTT.

The chain has TRBV7-8 and TRBJ2-7; 7 positions match TRBD2. V trimming: 8 bases; J trimming: 4 bases; junction bases outside the gene matches: 11. The germline CDR1 and CDR2 sequences are SGHVS and FQNEAQ. CDR3 size: 14 residues. The chain's CDR3 is CASWGSGTIYEQYF. CDR3 coding DNA: TGTGCCAGCTGGGGGAGCGGGACGATATACGAGCAGTACTTC.

The chain recombines TRBV19 with TRBJ1-2, with 9 bases identical to TRBD1. Germline CDR1 LNHDA, CDR2 SQIVND (reference sequence). V trimming: 5 bases; J trimming: 7 bases; junction bases outside the gene matches: 5. CDR3 size: 13 residues. CDR3 DNA: TGTGCCAGTAGTCCCGGGACAGGGAGTGGCTACACCTTC. Its protein product is CASSPGTGSGYTF.

The sample holds a few counts of this clone. The V and J genes are TRBV28 and TRBJ2-7; TRBD2 might be the D (6 bases). CDR1 is MDHEN and CDR2 is SYDVKM in the germline V gene. This CDR3 comprises 14 residues. V was clipped by 4 bases and J by 8 bases, with 18 bases between them. In DNA, the CDR3 is TGTGCCAGCAGTTGGACCGGACTACTCAGACAGCAGTACTTC. Encoded protein: CASSWTGLLRQQYF.

The V call is TRBV5-1, the J call TRBJ1-3; 10 nucleotides line up with TRBD1. The CDR3 is 19 amino acids. The J segment lost 0 bases and the V segment lost 5 bases, leaving 14 bases of the junction unmatched. Germline assignment: CDR1 SGHRS and CDR2 YFSETQ. The CDR3 here is CASSLFGTGASSSGNTIYF. The CDR3, as DNA: TGCGCCAGCAGTTTATTCGGGACAGGGGCCTCAAGCTCTGGAAACACCATATATTTT.

The chain recombines TRBV29-1 with TRBJ2-1; TRBD2 agrees at 7 bases. Per the germline V gene, CDR1 is SQVTM and CDR2 is ANQGSEA. V lost 1 base and J lost 0; bases outside the gene matches: 3. The CDR3 runs 15 residues. In DNA, the CDR3 is TGCAGCGTTGAAGGGGGCGGGAGCTCCTACAATGAGCAGTTCTTC. It is translated as CSVEGGGSSYNEQFF.

The chain uses TRBV28 and TRBJ2-2; tentative D call: TRBD2 (6 bases). Germline CDR1 reads MDHEN; CDR2 reads SYDVKM. The CDR3 contains 15 residues. Trimming removed 5 bases from V and 8 bases from J, with 18 bases in between. CDR3 DNA sequence: TGTGCCAGCAGTCTCGGGACTCCACGGAAGGGGGAGCTGTTTTTT. This gives the protein CASSLGTPRKGELFF.

This chain's CDR3 is CASSETSGSGTDTQYF. The CDR3 coding sequence is TGTGCCAGCAGCGAGACTAGCGGGAGTGGGACAGATACGCAGTATTTT. The chain couples TRBV7-2 to TRBJ2-3, with 12 bases matching TRBD2. V lost 5 bases, J lost 3 bases, and 6 bases stayed unmatched. The CDR3 spans 16 residues. From germline, CDR1 is SGHTA and CDR2 FQGNSA.

This clone was observed a few times. In DNA form, the CDR3 reads TGTGCCAGCAGCCGGGACTTCTCCTACGAGCAGTACTTC. It encodes CASSRDFSYEQYF. This chain joins TRBV7-2 and TRBJ2-7, with D possibly being TRBD2 (6 bases). V was trimmed by 5 bases and J by 0 bases, leaving 8 bases between them. The CDR3 is 13 amino acids. Germline CDR1 is SGHTA and CDR2 is FQGNSA.

The chain is built from TRBV30 and TRBJ1-1; 7 bases line up with TRBD1. With V trimmed by 1 base and J by 5 bases, 10 bases remained unmatched. Germline V gene lookup returns CDR1 GTSNPN and CDR2 SVGIG (reference sequence). The CDR3 extends over 15 amino acids. The CDR3 coding sequence is TGTGCCTGGAGTGCCCCCGAACAGGGGAAAACTGAAGCTTTCTTT. Translated: CAWSAPEQGKTEAFF.

The chain has TRBV4-3 and TRBJ1-6; possibly TRBD1 for D (6 bases). Germline V gene data show CDR1 as LGHNA and CDR2 as YSLEER. This CDR3 contains 15 residues. V was trimmed by 0 bases and J by 6 bases, leaving 9 bases between them. CDR3 coding DNA: TGCGCCAGCAGCCAAGACGCCAGGGGTAATTCACCCCTCCACTTT. Translated: CASSQDARGNSPLHF.

This rearrangement joins TRBV5-6 to TRBJ2-1, with 10 nucleotides matching TRBD2. CDR3 length equals 17 residues. The V and J ends lost 4 bases and 0 bases, in that order; junction bases with no gene match: 7. CDR1 and CDR2 from the germline V gene are SGHDT and YYEEEE. The CDR3 coding sequence is TGTGCCAGCAGCCTCACTCCTAGCGGGGGCTCCTACAATGAGCAGTTCTTC. It specifies CASSLTPSGGSYNEQFF.

In DNA form, the CDR3 reads TGTGCCAGCAGTCTAACAGGGGGCCTTCAGTACTTC. This codes for CASSLTGGLQYF. The chain joins TRBV28 to TRBJ2-4, with 9 nucleotides matching TRBD1. Trimming took 5 bases from V and 11 from J; bases not matched to a gene: 4. CDR1 and CDR2 (germline): MDHEN, SYDVKM. This CDR3 spans 12 amino acids.

V and J are TRBV29-1 and TRBJ2-7, with 7 bases identical to TRBD1. CDR3 length: 13 residues. Germline-derived CDR1 and CDR2 are SQVTM and ANQGSEA. J was trimmed by 1 base and V by 7 bases; bases with no gene match: 7. CDR3 amino acids: CSARDSSSYEQYF. The CDR3 DNA sequence: TGCAGCGCTCGGGACAGTTCGTCCTACGAGCAGTACTTC.

The V call is TRBV28, the J call TRBJ1-1; no definite D call. This CDR3 spans 14 amino acids. Germline V CDR1 and CDR2: MDHEN, SYDVKM. Trimming removed 5 bases at V and 4 bases at J, with 14 bases between. The CDR3 coding sequence is TGTGCCAGCAGTCTTAATCCGGGAGGCACTGAAGCTTTCTTT. It specifies CASSLNPGGTEAFF.

The rearrangement uses TRBV19 and TRBJ1-5; TRBD1 aligns across 7 bases. There are 18 residues in the CDR3. Germline assignment: CDR1 LNHDA and CDR2 SQIVND (reference sequence). Losses at the gene ends were 4 bases for V and 1 base for J; bases not matched to a gene: 13. The CDR3 region is CASSTERRGPGSNQPQHF. CDR3 DNA sequence: TGTGCCAGTAGTACCGAAAGGAGGGGGCCTGGGAGCAATCAGCCCCAGCATTTT.

This clone was counted between two and nine times. V and J are TRBV2 and TRBJ1-1, with a weak D call TRBD1 (5 bases). With 4 bases removed from V and 1 base from J, the gap between germline ends came to 7 bases. The CDR3 sequence is 13 residues long. Germline-derived CDR1 and CDR2 are SNHLY and FYNNEI. The CDR3 region is CASSAGGNTEAFF. The DNA of the CDR3 is TGTGCCAGCAGTGCCGGGGGGAACACTGAAGCTTTCTTT.

This clone has more than one count but fewer than ten. Here the CDR3 DNA reads TGTGCCAGCAGCCGAGACGGACTACCTGAAGCTTTCTTT. Translating it yields CASSRDGLPEAFF. V usage is TRBV3-1 (or the pseudogene TRBV3-2) and J usage is TRBJ1-1; D unresolved. The ends were cut back, 4 bases at V and 6 bases at J, with 12 bases in the middle. Germline V gene sequence: CDR1 LGHDT, CDR2 YNNKEL (reference sequence). The CDR3 is 13 amino acids.

The chain couples TRBV14 to TRBJ1-6; 7 bases map to TRBD1. The CDR3 loop spans 15 amino acids. Trimming at V came to 4 bases and at J to 7 bases, leaving 7 bases not matched to a gene. Germline V CDR1 and CDR2: SGHDN, FVKESK. CDR3 sequence (DNA): TGTGCCAGCAGCCGACCGGGACAGCGAAATTCACCCCTCCACTTT. Protein: CASSRPGQRNSPLHF.

The chain employs TRBV18 and TRBJ2-7; unclear D gene. V was trimmed by 2 bases and J by 3 bases, leaving 11 bases between them. The germline CDR1 and CDR2 sequences are KGHSH and LQKENI. CDR3 length: 14 residues. The CDR3 DNA follows: TGTGCCAGCTCACCAATGGCCGGGTACTACGAGCAGTACTTC. Its translation is CASSPMAGYYEQYF.

The V call is TRBV7-2, the J call TRBJ1-5; 7 bases are shared with TRBD1. In germline, CDR1 is SGHTA, CDR2 FQGNSA. Losses at the gene ends were 5 bases for V and 8 bases for J; bases not matched to a gene: 6. This CDR3 is built from 13 residues. DNA of the CDR3: TGTGCCAGCAGCCGCCCAGGGGGTAAGCCCCAGCATTTT. Its protein product is CASSRPGGKPQHF.

The V call is TRBV7-2, the J call TRBJ2-5, with TRBD1 matching over 9 bases. Germline assignment: CDR1 SGHTA and CDR2 FQGNSA. The V gene end was trimmed by 5 bases and the J gene end by 6 bases; junction bases not matched to a gene: 10. CDR3 size: 15 residues. The CDR3 DNA sequence: TGTGCCAGCAGCACCCCCGGGACAGGGAGGAAGACCCAGTACTTC. It yields the protein CASSTPGTGRKTQYF.

The chain is built from TRBV25-1 and TRBJ1-2; 7 bases line up with TRBD1. Trimming took 3 bases from V and 4 from J; bases not matched to a gene: 11. Germline V gene lookup returns CDR1 MGHDK and CDR2 SYGVNS. CDR3 length: 16 residues. CDR3 sequence (DNA): TGTGCCAGCAGTGACCTTCGACAGGGTAGGGTCTATGGCTACACCTTC. Amino acids: CASSDLRQGRVYGYTF.

The chain recombines TRBV30 with TRBJ1-5; the D gene is possibly TRBD1 (6 bases). V lost 2 bases and J 7 bases, leaving 9 bases between the germline ends. CDR1 and CDR2 from the germline V gene are GTSNPN and SVGIG (reference sequence). The CDR3 is 12 residues long. CDR3 DNA: TGTGCCTGGAGTCAGGGGATGCAGCCCCAGCATTTT. Its translation: CAWSQGMQPQHF.

This clone appeared a few times. This chain joins TRBV5-1 and TRBJ2-3; 11 positions match TRBD2. The CDR3 contains 16 residues. CDR1 is SGHRS, CDR2 YFSETQ, per germline. V shed 4 bases and J 0 bases; nucleotides not matched to a gene: 4. CDR3 sequence (DNA): TGCGCCAGCAGCCAAGGACTAGCGGGTAGCACAGATACGCAGTATTTT. This encodes CASSQGLAGSTDTQYF.

The gene calls are TRBV27 and TRBJ2-3, with TRBD2 matching over 7 bases. J gave up 1 base and V 3 bases, and 1 base lay outside the gene matches. Germline V gene lookup returns CDR1 MNHEY and CDR2 SMNVEV (reference sequence). CDR3 length: 14 residues. The CDR3 loop is CASSFRGGTDTQYF. CDR3 in DNA: TGTGCCAGCAGTTTTCGGGGGGGCACAGATACGCAGTATTTT.

The rearrangement uses TRBV15 and TRBJ1-1; the match to TRBD1 covers 7 bases. The V segment lost 6 bases and the J segment 0 bases; nucleotides outside the gene matches: 7. CDR3 length: 15 amino acids. Germline CDR1 is LNHNV and CDR2 is YYDKDF (reference sequence). CDR3 nucleotide sequence: TGTGCCACCAGATTGGACAGGAGGATGAACACTGAAGCTTTCTTT. Translation gives CATRLDRRMNTEAFF.

The chain recombines TRBV15 with TRBJ1-2; weak D call: TRBD1 (6 bases). In germline, CDR1 is LNHNV, CDR2 YYDKDF (reference sequence). V dropped 2 bases and J dropped 8 bases, with 18 bases sitting between them. CDR3 length: 15 residues. CDR3 region: CATSRRRGGGPGYTF. The CDR3 DNA is TGTGCCACCAGCAGACGCCGTGGGGGCGGCCCCGGCTACACCTTC.

V is TRBV7-6 and J is TRBJ2-3, with TRBD2 as a possible D gene (6 bases). V lost 4 bases and J 0 bases, leaving 11 bases between the germline ends. The CDR3 has 15 residues. Germline CDR1 is SGHVS and CDR2 is FNYEAQ. CDR3 bases: TGTGCCAGCAGCTCTGGGACTTTTAGCACAGATACGCAGTATTTT. It is translated as CASSSGTFSTDTQYF.

This chain links TRBV5-4 with TRBJ1-5; unclear D gene. CDR1 is SGHNT, CDR2 YYREEE, per germline (reference sequence). Deletions cut 0 bases from V and 3 bases from J, with 4 bases between. This CDR3 is built from 13 residues. Here the CDR3 reads CASSLDTNQPQHF. Written as DNA, the CDR3 is TGTGCCAGCAGCTTGGACACCAATCAGCCCCAGCATTTT.